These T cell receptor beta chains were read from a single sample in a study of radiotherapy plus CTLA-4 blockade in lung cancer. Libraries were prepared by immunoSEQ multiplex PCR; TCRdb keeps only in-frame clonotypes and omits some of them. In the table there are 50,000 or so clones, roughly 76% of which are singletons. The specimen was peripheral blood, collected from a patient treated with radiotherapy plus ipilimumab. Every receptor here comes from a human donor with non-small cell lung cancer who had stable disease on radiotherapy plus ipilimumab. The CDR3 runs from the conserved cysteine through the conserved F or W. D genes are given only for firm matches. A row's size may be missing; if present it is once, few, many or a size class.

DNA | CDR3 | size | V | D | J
TGTGCCAGCAGATTCGCGGGAGGCGTTAACACTGAAGCTTTCTTT | CASRFAGGVNTEAFF | - | TRBV6-5 | - | TRBJ1-1
TGTGCCAGCAGCTTCGACAGCGTTGAAGCTTTCTTT | CASSFDSVEAFF | - | TRBV11-2 | - | TRBJ1-1
TGTGCCAGCAGTCTACAGTGGGACAGTGAAGCTTTCTTT | CASSLQWDSEAFF | - | TRBV7-2 | TRBD1 | TRBJ1-1
TGTGCCAGCAGCTTAGAGGGACAAACCTTCTATGGCTACACCTTC | CASSLEGQTFYGYTF | - | TRBV7-2 | - | TRBJ1-2
TGTGCCAGCAGACCAACCTGGAGGGGGGATGGCTACACCTTC | CASRPTWRGDGYTF | - | TRBV27 | - | TRBJ1-2
TGTGCCAGCAGCTACCGGGGCGAAAAACTGTTTTTT | CASSYRGEKLFF | - | TRBV11-1 | - | TRBJ1-4
TGTGCCAGCAGCCTTGGACAGGGACGATCGAGCACCGGGGAGCTGTTTTTT | CASSLGQGRSSTGELFF | - | TRBV11-3 | TRBD1 | TRBJ2-2
TGTGCCAGCAGTTTGGAACAGGGGGTTCGCAGGCCCCTCCACTTT | CASSLEQGVRRPLHF | - | TRBV2 | TRBD1 | TRBJ1-6
TGCAGCGTTGGGGCAGGTGCCCTAAATGGCTACACCTTC | CSVGAGALNGYTF | - | TRBV29-1 | - | TRBJ1-2
TGCAGCGTTGCAGCAGACACCAACTATGGCTACACCTTC | CSVAADTNYGYTF | - | TRBV29-1 | - | TRBJ1-2
TGCAGCGTTGATCGGGGGAGCCAAGAGACCCAGTACTTC | CSVDRGSQETQYF | - | TRBV29-1 | - | TRBJ2-5
TGCGCCAGCAGCCAAGATCTAGTAGACAGGGCCCACACTGAAGCTTTCTTT | CASSQDLVDRAHTEAFF | - | TRBV4-3 | TRBD1 | TRBJ1-1
TGTGCCAGCAGCCAAGGGACAGGGGCGACCGCTAACTATGGCTACACCTTC | CASSQGTGATANYGYTF | - | TRBV14 | TRBD1 | TRBJ1-2
TGTGCCAGCAGGAGGGGGCCGACCCTGGGACGGCCCCAGCATTTT | CASRRGPTLGRPQHF | - | TRBV28 | TRBD1 | TRBJ1-5
TGTGCCAGCAGGTCCGGGGCTACTAATGAAAAACTGTTTTTT | CASRSGATNEKLFF | - | TRBV2 | - | TRBJ1-4
TGTGCCAGCAGCTTAGGACGGTGGGGCGAAGGGAGTAATGAAAAACTGTTTTTT | CASSLGRWGEGSNEKLFF | few | TRBV7-9 | - | TRBJ1-4
TGTGCCTGGAGTCGTACCCGACGGGGTTTGGAACAGCCCCAGCATTTT | CAWSRTRRGLEQPQHF | - | TRBV30 | - | TRBJ1-5
TGTGCCAGCAGCACCGGACAGGGGTGGGTTAGCAATCAGCCCCAGCATTTT | CASSTGQGWVSNQPQHF | - | TRBV28 | TRBD1 | TRBJ1-5
TGTGCCAGCAGTTATGAGGACGCCGGGGAGCTGTTTTTT | CASSYEDAGELFF | - | TRBV6-5 | - | TRBJ2-2
TGTGCCAGCAGCCAAGGCCAAGGGACCTACTATGGCTACACCTTC | CASSQGQGTYYGYTF | - | TRBV4-2 | - | TRBJ1-2
TGTGCCTGCCTGACTAGGGGGTACACCGGGGAGCTGTTTTTT | CACLTRGYTGELFF | - | TRBV30 | - | TRBJ2-2
TGTGCCAGCAGTGGCGGCCAGGCCTTACAAGAGACCCAGTACTTC | CASSGGQALQETQYF | - | TRBV28 | - | TRBJ2-5
TGTGCCAGCACCACAGGGCTGGGGAATACGCAGTATTTT | CASTTGLGNTQYF | few | TRBV6-5 | - | TRBJ2-3
TGTGCCAGCAGCATCTGGAACACTGAAGCTTTCTTT | CASSIWNTEAFF | few | TRBV5-6 | - | TRBJ1-1
TGTGCCAGCAGCCCATACTCGAACACCGGGGAGCTGTTTTTT | CASSPYSNTGELFF | - | TRBV7-6 | - | TRBJ2-2
TGCGCCAGCAGCTCCTCCTACTCGGGACAGTCTAACTATGGCTACACCTTC | CASSSSYSGQSNYGYTF | - | TRBV5-1 | TRBD1 | TRBJ1-2
TGTGCCAGTACGGGGGGTTTCTTCGCGAACACCGGGGAGCTGTTTTTT | CASTGGFFANTGELFF | - | TRBV19 | TRBD2 | TRBJ2-2
TGCGCCAGCTCGCGGACCGGACAGGGTAACACCGGGGAGCTGTTTTTT | CASSRTGQGNTGELFF | - | TRBV5-1 | TRBD1 | TRBJ2-2
TGTGCCAGCAGCTTAGGGACAGGCTATTCGGGCTACACCTTC | CASSLGTGYSGYTF | few | TRBV7-8 | TRBD1 | TRBJ1-2
TGTGCCAGCAGCCAAGATTGGGTGAAACTAACCTACAATGAGCAGTTCTTC | CASSQDWVKLTYNEQFF | once | TRBV14 | - | TRBJ2-1
TGTGCCAGCAGCTTACCCTGGAGGGGCTGGCTGAGCTCCTACGAGCAGTACTTC | CASSLPWRGWLSSYEQYF | - | TRBV9 | - | TRBJ2-7
TGTGCCAGCAGCTTCTCCAGCTTCACTGAAGCTTTCTTT | CASSFSSFTEAFF | - | TRBV5-6 | - | TRBJ1-1
TGTGCCAGCAATGACAGGAACTATGGCTACACCTTC | CASNDRNYGYTF | - | TRBV2 | - | TRBJ1-2
TGCGCCAGCAGTGCAGGACAGGGTTCCGATGGCTACACCTTC | CASSAGQGSDGYTF | - | TRBV10-1 | TRBD1 | TRBJ1-2
TGTGCCAGCGGACTAGCGGGGGCTCATGAGCAGTTCTTC | CASGLAGAHEQFF | - | TRBV7-2 | TRBD2 | TRBJ2-1
TGCGCCAGCAGCTTGGGGACCCAGACCCAGTACTTC | CASSLGTQTQYF | - | TRBV5-1 | - | TRBJ2-5
TGTGCCAGCAGCTTCTCGGGGACTAATCAGCCCCAGCATTTT | CASSFSGTNQPQHF | - | TRBV7-8 | - | TRBJ1-5
TGTGCCTGGAGTGATCTGGGACTAGCGGCCAATGAGCAGTTCTTC | CAWSDLGLAANEQFF | - | TRBV30 | TRBD2 | TRBJ2-1
TGTGCCAGCAGCTTAGTTCCAGGCCATGAAGCTTTCTTT | CASSLVPGHEAFF | - | TRBV11-2 | - | TRBJ1-1
TGTGCCAGCAGCTTGTATGGGGGTGCTGAAGCTTTCTTT | CASSLYGGAEAFF | - | TRBV5-4 | - | TRBJ1-1
TGTGCCAGCAGCCAGGGACAGGGGGCGTTTGGGGCCAACGTCCTGACTTTC | CASSQGQGAFGANVLTF | few | TRBV7-6 | TRBD1 | TRBJ2-6
TGTGCCAGCAGCTTGTCCGCCACAGGCAATGAGCAGTTCTTC | CASSLSATGNEQFF | - | TRBV5-4 | - | TRBJ2-1
TGTGCCAGTAGGCCAACAGGGTTCTATGGCTACACCTTC | CASRPTGFYGYTF | - | TRBV19 | - | TRBJ1-2
TGTGCCAGCAGCTTGGGGGGCTCAGGAGGGGGCCGCAACTATGGCTACACCTTC | CASSLGGSGGGRNYGYTF | - | TRBV5-4 | TRBD1 | TRBJ1-2
TGTGCCAGCAGTTTCGGGACTAGTATGGAGACCCAGTACTTC | CASSFGTSMETQYF | once | TRBV27 | TRBD2 | TRBJ2-5